Presented here are 23 T cell receptor beta chains from one specimen sequenced in a study of cytomegalovirus exposure and HLA in healthy donors. With 60 Vbeta and 13 Jbeta primers, the PCR was carried out. Clones were read by immunoSEQ multiplex PCR, and TCRdb kept only the in-frame ones, dropping some. The data contain about 140,000 clones, almost 85% of them singletons. The sequencing input was PBMCs. These receptors were collected from a man younger than 35 in good health and CMV-seropositive.

The chain employs TRBV28 and TRBJ1-2; 10 bases match TRBD1. The CDR3 loop spans 15 amino acids. V lost 5 bases to trimming and J lost 0 bases; unmatched junction nucleotides: 3. Germline V gene lookup returns CDR1 MDHEN and CDR2 SYDVKM. Written as DNA, the CDR3 is TGTGCCAGCAGTCCCGGGACAGGGGCTAACTATGGCTACACCTTC. Residues: CASSPGTGANYGYTF.

V gene TRBV2 combines with J gene TRBJ1-4, with 7 bases aligning to TRBD1. Losses at the gene ends were 7 bases for V and 13 bases for J; bases not matched to a gene: 6. The CDR3 length is 11 residues. Germline V lookup: CDR1 SNHLY, CDR2 FYNNEI. The CDR3 DNA reads as TGTGCCAGCAACAGGGGCCAGAGACTGTTTTTT. Amino acid sequence: CASNRGQRLFF.

The chain has TRBV6-5 and TRBJ2-7; 9 bases align to TRBD2. This CDR3 is 13 amino acids long. Germline loops: CDR1 MNHEY, CDR2 SVGAGI. With V trimmed by 10 bases and J by 4 bases, 8 bases remained unmatched. Here the CDR3 reads CAIEREVPYEQYF. In DNA, the CDR3 is TGTGCCATCGAGCGGGAGGTGCCGTACGAGCAGTACTTC.

Concerning this clone itself: Mismatch with germline at one junction end may stem from a read error. The chain couples TRBV7-7 to TRBJ2-1, with D maybe TRBD2 (5 bases). CDR1 and CDR2 (germline): SSHAT, FNYEAQ (reference sequence). CDR3 length equals 14 residues. CDR3 DNA sequence: TGTGCTAGCAGTTCCACCGGGGTCAACAATGAGCAGTTCTTC. Protein: CASSSTGVNNEQFF. Full variable domain (rest looked up from reference TRBV7-7 and TRBJ2-1): GAGVSQSPRYKVTKRGQDVTLRCDPISSHATLYWYQQALGQGPEFLTYFNYEAQPDKSGLPSDRFSAERPEGSISTLTIQRTEQRDSAMYRCASSSTGVNNEQFFGPGTRLTVL.

J is TRBJ2-7 and V is TRBV2, with TRBD2 matching 8 bases. CDR1 and CDR2 from the germline V gene are SNHLY and FYNNEI. V trimming: 10 bases; J trimming: 3 bases; junction bases outside the gene matches: 11. CDR3 length: 14 residues. The CDR3: CATPLAGGYYEQYF. The CDR3 region has the DNA TGTGCCACCCCATTGGCGGGAGGATACTACGAGCAGTACTTC.

The chain is built from TRBV5-1 and TRBJ2-5; 7 nucleotides align to TRBD1. The J call is doubtful: the DNA matches TRBJ2-7 better. The CDR3 consists of 14 residues. Germline V gene lookup returns CDR1 SGHRS and CDR2 YFSETQ. CDR3 protein: CASSDRDRVYEQYF. In DNA, the CDR3 is TGCGCCAGCAGCGACCGGGACAGAGTATACGAGCAGTACTTC.

The rearrangement uses TRBV4-2 and TRBJ2-5; TRBD1 is a possible D gene (8 bases). Germline assignment: CDR1 LGHNA and CDR2 YNFKEQ. This CDR3 has 14 amino acids. Trimming shortened V by 5 bases and J by 3 bases, and 13 bases separated the two germline ends. This CDR3 reads CASSVTGGEETQYF. In nucleotides, the CDR3 is TGTGCCAGCAGCGTTACAGGGGGGGAAGAGACCCAGTACTTC.

The gene calls are TRBV4-1 and TRBJ2-3; 9 positions match TRBD2. Per the germline V gene, CDR1 is MGHRA and CDR2 is YSYEKL. CDR3 length equals 17 residues. Losses at the gene ends were 0 bases for V and 0 bases for J; bases not matched to a gene: 4. Written as DNA, the CDR3 is TGCGCCAGCAGCCAAGATGGTACTAGCGGGAGCACAGATACGCAGTATTTT. Protein product: CASSQDGTSGSTDTQYF.

The chain's CDR3 is CASTLEGALTSYGYTF. The CDR3 DNA follows: TGCGCCAGCACCTTAGAGGGGGCATTAACTAGCTATGGCTACACCTTC. The chain employs TRBV4-1 and TRBJ1-2, with 7 bases that match TRBD1. The length of the CDR3 is 16 residues. CDR1 MGHRA and CDR2 YSYEKL come from the germline V gene. J lost 4 bases, V lost 7 bases, and 15 bases had no gene match.

J is TRBJ1-2 and V is TRBV30; the D gene is possibly TRBD1 (6 bases). CDR1 is GTSNPN and CDR2 is SVGIG in the germline V gene (reference sequence). CDR3 length equals 14 residues. V gave up 8 bases and J gave up 2 bases, with 18 bases separating them. In nucleotides, the CDR3 is TGTGCCGGGGGACCAAGGGGGGGCAACTATGGCTACACCTTC. It codes for CAGGPRGGNYGYTF.

The chain recombines TRBV6-6 with TRBJ2-4; 7 nucleotides line up with TRBD1. Trimming removed 6 bases from V and 1 base from J; junction bases left unmatched: 9. This CDR3 comprises 16 residues. Germline lookup yields CDR1 MNHNY and CDR2 SVGAGI (reference sequence). CDR3 nucleotides: TGTGCCAGCAGCCAGACAGGGCTGGACGCCAAAAACATTCAGTACTTC. Translation gives CASSQTGLDAKNIQYF.

In this sample, this clone turned up once. The chain is built from TRBV30 and TRBJ2-1; TRBD1 matches at 7 bases. There are 13 residues in the CDR3. Germline-derived CDR1 and CDR2 are GTSNPN and SVGIG (reference sequence). J was trimmed by 7 bases and V by 6 bases; bases with no gene match: 9. Written as DNA, the CDR3 is TGTGCCTGTCTAGACAGGGTAGGGAATGAGCAGTTCTTC. Translation gives CACLDRVGNEQFF.

V and J are TRBV11-2 and TRBJ1-2, with TRBD1 identical over 7 bases. The V gene's germline CDR1 is SGHAT and CDR2 FQNNGV. CDR3 length equals 13 residues. V was clipped by 3 bases and J by 6 bases; unmatched bases: 4. Written as DNA, the CDR3 is TGTGCCAGCAGCTTCGACAGGGCGGATGGCTACACCTTC. This sequence encodes CASSFDRADGYTF.

V gene TRBV27 combines with J gene TRBJ2-5; a weak D match, TRBD2 (7 bases). The J call may not be correct, given that the DNA end is closer to TRBJ2-7. Looked up from germline, CDR1 is MNHEY and CDR2 is SMNVEV (reference sequence). This CDR3 is built from 16 residues. The CDR3 protein is CASKRGGRGSGYEQYF. CDR3 nucleotides: TGTGCCAGCAAAAGGGGGGGGCGCGGAAGCGGCTACGAGCAGTACTTC.

The chain couples TRBV19 to TRBJ1-1, with D possibly being TRBD1 (6 bases). The CDR3 sequence is 14 residues long. Germline lookup yields CDR1 LNHDA and CDR2 SQIVND (reference sequence). Trimming removed 5 bases at V and 0 bases at J, with 10 bases between. The CDR3 reads CASSRNRVNTEAFF. The CDR3 nucleotides are TGTGCCAGTAGTCGCAACAGGGTGAACACTGAAGCTTTCTTT. The full variable domain, in which reference TRBV19 and TRBJ1-1 provide the parts outside the CDR3, is DGGITQSPKYLFRKEGQNVTLSCEQNLNHDAMYWYRQDPGQGLRLIYYSQIVNDFQKGDIAEGYSVSREKKESFPLTVTSAQKNPTAFYLCASSRNRVNTEAFFGQGTRLTVV.

V and J are TRBV10-2 and TRBJ1-1; D remains unclear. The CDR3 covers 16 residues. Trimming took 2 bases from V and 0 from J, leaving 13 bases between them. CDR1 is WSHSY, CDR2 SAAADI, per germline. The CDR3 is CASSETIWAVNTEAFF. The CDR3 DNA reads as TGCGCCAGCAGTGAGACCATCTGGGCAGTGAACACTGAAGCTTTCTTT.

The chain joins TRBV20-1 to TRBJ2-7; D remains ambiguous. Trimming removed 1 base from V and 4 bases from J, with 5 bases in between. Germline assignment: CDR1 DFQATT and CDR2 SNEGSKA (reference sequence). CDR3 length: 11 residues. The CDR3 nucleotides are TGCAGTGCTAGAGGTCTTTACGAGCAGTACTTC. Protein sequence: CSARGLYEQYF.

CDR3 residues: CASSLFWTDTFPNTGELFF. As DNA, the CDR3 is TGTGCCAGCAGTTTATTTTGGACAGACACATTTCCGAACACCGGGGAGCTGTTTTTT. The chain carries TRBV27 and TRBJ2-2, with D maybe TRBD1 (6 bases). Trimming took 1 base from V and 0 from J, leaving 18 bases between them. There are 19 residues in the CDR3. Germline lookup yields CDR1 MNHEY and CDR2 SMNVEV (reference sequence).

Remarks on this clone: The junction does not match germline at one end; this may be a read error. The chain employs TRBV7-7 and TRBJ2-3, with D tentatively TRBD2 (6 bases). Per germline, CDR1 SSHAT and CDR2 FNYEAQ (reference sequence). There are 14 residues in the CDR3. The CDR3 sequence: CASSPSDSTDTQYF. Here the CDR3 DNA reads TGTGCTAGCAGTCCTAGCGATAGCACAGATACGCAGTATTTT.

This clone turned up a few times. V usage is TRBV5-6 and J usage is TRBJ2-3; tentative D call: TRBD1 (6 bases). Germline V lookup: CDR1 SGHDT, CDR2 YYEEEE. The CDR3 has 15 amino acids. The germline V and J ends were trimmed by 2 bases and 5 bases, with 15 bases remaining between them. The CDR3: CASSFLQGKQDTQYF. As DNA, the CDR3 is TGTGCCAGCAGCTTCCTCCAGGGGAAACAAGATACGCAGTATTTT.

The count of this clone is one. The chain combines TRBV7-3 with TRBJ2-1; 7 nucleotides match TRBD2. The CDR3 is made up of 14 amino acids. Germline V CDR1 and CDR2: SGHTA, FQGTGA. J was trimmed by 9 bases and V by 6 bases; bases with no gene match: 11. The CDR3 here is CASSTLAGVGEQFF. CDR3 nucleotide sequence: TGTGCCAGCAGTACTCTTGCGGGAGTGGGTGAGCAGTTCTTC.

The chain combines TRBV28 with TRBJ1-2; 9 bases map to TRBD1. The V segment lost 5 bases and the J segment 8 bases; nucleotides outside the gene matches: 9. The germline V gene has CDR1 MDHEN and CDR2 SYDVKM. The CDR3 has 14 amino acids. The CDR3, as DNA: TGTGCCAGCAGTCAGGACAGGGGCCTTGGGGGCTACACCTTC. Translation gives CASSQDRGLGGYTF.

V is TRBV11-2 and J is TRBJ2-7; D is uncertain. V gave up 0 bases and J gave up 3 bases, with 3 bases separating them. The CDR3 consists of 12 residues. Germline V gives CDR1 SGHAT, CDR2 FQNNGV. As DNA, the CDR3 is TGTGCCAGCAGCTTAGAACTCTACGAGCAGTACTTC. Amino acids: CASSLELYEQYF.